The 12 T cell receptor beta chains in this list originate from one sample, sequenced in a study of T cell repertoires in ileal Crohn's disease. Libraries were prepared by immunoSEQ multiplex PCR; TCRdb keeps only in-frame clonotypes and omits some of them. This table has roughly 5,100 clones, 75% to 90% appearing once. The sequencing sample was made of ileal tissue. These TCRs come from an adult with Crohn's disease.

This chain connects TRBV7-2 to TRBJ2-5; D could derive from TRBD1 or TRBD2 (5 bases each). CDR1 is SGHTA, CDR2 FQGNSA, per germline. The CDR3 is made up of 15 amino acids. Deletions cut 5 bases from V and 5 bases from J, with 18 bases between. Here the CDR3 DNA reads TGTGCCAGCAGCGCTACCCGGGGCCTCAGGGAGACCCAGTACTTC. Translation: CASSATRGLRETQYF.

The chain carries TRBV28 and TRBJ1-2; D uncertain. CDR1 MDHEN and CDR2 SYDVKM come from the germline V gene. Trimming left V 6 bases short and J 5 bases short, with 7 bases between. The CDR3 covers 11 residues. The CDR3 loop reads CASSTRYGYTF. The CDR3 region has the DNA TGTGCCAGCAGCACTAGGTATGGCTACACCTTC.

A few counts support this clone. This rearrangement joins TRBV30 to TRBJ1-2; tentative D call: TRBD1 (6 bases). The CDR3 is made up of 16 amino acids. Germline V gives CDR1 GTSNPN, CDR2 SVGIG (reference sequence). Trimming shortened V by 3 bases and J by 5 bases, and 22 bases separated the two germline ends. The CDR3 DNA reads TGTGCCTGGAGGAAACAGGCTAGGGGAGGGGGATATGGCTACACCTTC. Protein: CAWRKQARGGGYGYTF. Supplemented by reference TRBV30 and TRBJ1-2, the full variable domain reads SQTIHQWPATLVQPVGSPLSLECTVEGTSNPNLYWYRQAAGRGLQLLFYSVGIGQISSEVPQNLSASRPQDRQFILSSKKLLLSDSGFYLCAWRKQARGGGYGYTFGSGTRLTVV.

The sample holds a few counts of this clone. This chain connects TRBV7-9 to TRBJ1-3, with D uncertain. This CDR3 has 16 amino acids. Germline V gives CDR1 SEHNR, CDR2 FQNEAQ (reference sequence). V lost 4 bases and J lost 0, with 13 bases in between. The CDR3 reads CASSSGRLSSGNTIYF. In nucleotides, the CDR3 is TGTGCCAGCAGCTCCGGGAGGCTTAGCTCTGGAAACACCATATATTTT.

This chain connects TRBV28 to TRBJ1-5; D is ambiguous. This CDR3 has 17 residues. V dropped 5 bases and J dropped 1 base, with 18 bases sitting between them. From germline, CDR1 is MDHEN and CDR2 SYDVKM. CDR3 region: CASSARLSRSSNQPQHF. CDR3 DNA: TGTGCCAGCAGTGCGCGTCTGAGTAGGTCGAGCAATCAGCCCCAGCATTTT.

This clone is medium-sized by share. The chain recombines TRBV7-8 with TRBJ2-1; 9 nucleotides align to TRBD2. The CDR3 runs to 20 residues. Germline CDR1 SGHVS, CDR2 FQNEAQ. V shed 0 bases, J shed 4 bases, and the junction held 16 bases outside the gene matches. The CDR3 loop is CASSLAGVSSGRRLYNEQFF. CDR3 in DNA: TGTGCCAGCAGCTTAGCGGGGGTTTCGAGCGGGAGGCGACTATACAATGAGCAGTTCTTC. Variable domain in full (rest from reference TRBV7-8 and TRBJ2-1): GAGVSQSPRYKVAKRGQDVALRCDPISGHVSLFWYQQALGQGPEFLTYFQNEAQLDKSGLPSDRFFAERPEGSVSTLKIQRTQQEDSAVYLCASSLAGVSSGRRLYNEQFFGPGTRLTVL.

The gene calls are TRBV19 and TRBJ1-6; D is ambiguous. The V end was cut by 7 bases, the J end by 9 bases, with 13 bases between. This CDR3 has 13 residues. CDR1 and CDR2 from the germline V gene are LNHDA and SQIVND (reference sequence). CDR3 nucleotides: TGTGCCAGTAAGCGAACCCTCGTTTCACCCCTCCACTTT. Its protein is CASKRTLVSPLHF.

V usage is TRBV18 and J usage is TRBJ2-7; 9 bases are shared with TRBD1. Germline V lookup: CDR1 KGHSH, CDR2 LQKENI. V was clipped by 6 bases and J by 7 bases; unmatched bases: 10. There are 14 residues in the CDR3. The CDR3 sequence: CASSGTGPTGEQYF. The CDR3 DNA reads as TGTGCCAGCTCCGGGACAGGGCCAACGGGGGAGCAGTACTTC.

The chain links TRBV15 to TRBJ1-6, with 8 bases identical to TRBD1. This CDR3 comprises 17 residues. V lost 1 base to trimming and J lost 6 bases; unmatched junction nucleotides: 8. CDR1 LNHNV and CDR2 YYDKDF come from the germline V gene (reference sequence). The CDR3 loop is CATSRGQGYFGNSPLHF. CDR3 DNA sequence: TGTGCCACCAGCAGAGGACAGGGGTATTTCGGTAATTCACCCCTCCACTTT.

V and J are TRBV27 and TRBJ2-4; D is perhaps TRBD2 (7 bases). Looked up from germline, CDR1 is MNHEY and CDR2 is SMNVEV (reference sequence). Deletions cut 2 bases from V and 4 bases from J, with 15 bases between. The CDR3 runs to 16 residues. The CDR3 is CASSLGGAGSKNIQYF. CDR3 nucleotides: TGTGCCAGCAGTTTAGGGGGGGCTGGAAGTAAAAACATTCAGTACTTC.

This clone occurred once. The chain joins TRBV18 to TRBJ1-5, with no clear D. The V end lost 3 bases, the J end lost 2 bases, and 14 bases lay between the germline ends. The CDR3 extends over 16 amino acids. Germline V gene lookup returns CDR1 KGHSH and CDR2 LQKENI. CDR3 in DNA: TGTGCCAGCTCACCCGGGGAAAGCTTGGGCAATCAGCCCCAGCATTTT. Translating it yields CASSPGESLGNQPQHF.

The chain combines TRBV23-1 with TRBJ1-2; D perhaps matches TRBD1 (5 bases). TRBV23-1 is an ORF for which the function is uncertain. CDR3 length: 14 amino acids. V was pared by 2 bases and J by 4 bases, with 11 bases between. CDR3 protein: CASSQPRGGYGYTF. The CDR3 region has the DNA TGCGCCAGCAGTCAACCGAGGGGTGGCTATGGCTACACCTTC.